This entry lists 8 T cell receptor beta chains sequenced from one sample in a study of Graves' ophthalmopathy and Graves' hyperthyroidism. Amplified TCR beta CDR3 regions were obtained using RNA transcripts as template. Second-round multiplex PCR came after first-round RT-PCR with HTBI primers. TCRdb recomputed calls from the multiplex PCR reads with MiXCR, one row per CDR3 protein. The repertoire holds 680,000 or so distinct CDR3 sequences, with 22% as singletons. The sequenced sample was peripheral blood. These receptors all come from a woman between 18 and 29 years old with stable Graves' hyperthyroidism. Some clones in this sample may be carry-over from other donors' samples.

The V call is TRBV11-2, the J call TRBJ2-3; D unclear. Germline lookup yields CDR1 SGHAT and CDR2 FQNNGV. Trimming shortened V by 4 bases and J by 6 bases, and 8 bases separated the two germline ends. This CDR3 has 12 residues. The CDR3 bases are TGTGCCAGCAGCTCTTTCGAGGATACGCAGTATTTT. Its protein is CASSSFEDTQYF.

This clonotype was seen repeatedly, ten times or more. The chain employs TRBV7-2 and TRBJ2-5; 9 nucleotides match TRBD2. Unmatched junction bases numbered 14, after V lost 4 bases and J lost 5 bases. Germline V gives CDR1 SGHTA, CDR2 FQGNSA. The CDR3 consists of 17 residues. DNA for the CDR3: TGTGCCAGCAGCTCCATGGCGGCGGGAGGGCACAGGGAGACCCAGTACTTC. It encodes CASSSMAAGGHRETQYF.

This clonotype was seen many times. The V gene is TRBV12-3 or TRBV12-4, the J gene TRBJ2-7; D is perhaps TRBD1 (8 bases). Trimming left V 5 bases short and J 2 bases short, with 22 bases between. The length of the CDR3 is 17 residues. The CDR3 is CASSPGAWTGRAYEQYF. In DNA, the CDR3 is TGTGCCAGCAGTCCCGGGGCGTGGACAGGGAGGGCCTACGAGCAGTACTTC.

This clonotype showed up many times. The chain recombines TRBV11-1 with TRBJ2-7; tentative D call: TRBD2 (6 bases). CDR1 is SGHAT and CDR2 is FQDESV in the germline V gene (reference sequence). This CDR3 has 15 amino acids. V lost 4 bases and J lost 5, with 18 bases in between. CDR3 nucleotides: TGTGCCAGCAGCTCTTGGGCTGGAGGGGAAGACGAGCAGTACTTC. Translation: CASSSWAGGEDEQYF.

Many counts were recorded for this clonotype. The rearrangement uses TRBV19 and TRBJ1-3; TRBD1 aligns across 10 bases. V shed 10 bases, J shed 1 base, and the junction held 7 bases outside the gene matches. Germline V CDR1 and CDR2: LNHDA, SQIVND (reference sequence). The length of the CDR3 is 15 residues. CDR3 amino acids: CATRDRGYSGNTIYF. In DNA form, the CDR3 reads TGTGCCACTAGGGACAGGGGTTATTCTGGAAACACCATATATTTT.

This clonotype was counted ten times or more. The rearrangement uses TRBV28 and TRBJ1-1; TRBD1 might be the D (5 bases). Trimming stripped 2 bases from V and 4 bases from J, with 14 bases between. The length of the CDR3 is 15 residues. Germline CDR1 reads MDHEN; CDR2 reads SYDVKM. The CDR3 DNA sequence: TGTGCCAGCAGTTTAAACGGTGGGGGGATCACTGAAGCTTTCTTT. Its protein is CASSLNGGGITEAFF.

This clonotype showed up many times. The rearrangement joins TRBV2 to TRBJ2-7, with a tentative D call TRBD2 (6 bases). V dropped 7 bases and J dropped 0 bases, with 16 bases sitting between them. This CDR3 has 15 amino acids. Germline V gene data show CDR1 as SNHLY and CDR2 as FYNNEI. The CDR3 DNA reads TGTGCCAGCACGGGGACTCCCATGAGCTCCTACGAGCAGTACTTC. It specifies CASTGTPMSSYEQYF.

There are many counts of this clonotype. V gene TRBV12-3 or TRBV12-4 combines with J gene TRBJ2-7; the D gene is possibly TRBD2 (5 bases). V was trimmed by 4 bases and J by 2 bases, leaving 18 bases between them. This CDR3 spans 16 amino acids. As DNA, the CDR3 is TGTGCCAGCAGTTCCCACCTTTCGGGGAACCCCTACGAGCAGTACTTC. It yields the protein CASSSHLSGNPYEQYF.